A selection of T cell receptor beta chains follows, all from one sample in a study of T cells in Graves' hyperthyroidism and ophthalmopathy. One entry per CDR3 protein, called by TCRdb with MiXCR from the multiplex PCR reads. Among approximately 400,000 distinct CDR3 sequences, 15% to 20% were seen once, and the ten largest hold 35% to 45%. Source material: blood. The origin of the receptors is a man aged 18 to 30 with Graves' ophthalmopathy. CDR3s leave out the opening cysteine and the closing phenylalanine or tryptophan. The order of the fields is CDR3 length, J gene, V gene, CDR3 protein.

len: 14; j_gene: TRBJ1-3; v_gene: TRBV3-1; CDR3aa: ASSQELQSAGNTIY
len: 14; j_gene: TRBJ1-1; v_gene: TRBV6-1; CDR3aa: ASRTGQGLSSSEAF
len: 13; j_gene: TRBJ1-2; v_gene: TRBV6-1; CDR3aa: ASRDRGNLELGYT
len: 13; j_gene: TRBJ2-3; v_gene: TRBV27; CDR3aa: ASSSVQGAGDTQY
len: 11; j_gene: TRBJ2-7; v_gene: TRBV5-1; CDR3aa: ASSWDLFYEQY
len: 14; j_gene: TRBJ2-1; v_gene: TRBV19; CDR3aa: ASQTGTSGGYNEQF
len: 9; j_gene: TRBJ1-2; v_gene: TRBV6-1; CDR3aa: ASIANYGYT
len: 12; j_gene: TRBJ1-4; v_gene: TRBV14; CDR3aa: ASSPRQGSEKLF
len: 12; j_gene: TRBJ1-2; v_gene: TRBV28; CDR3aa: ASRGGQGNYGYT
len: 12; j_gene: TRBJ2-3; v_gene: TRBV28; CDR3aa: ASNLGLAADTQY
len: 12; j_gene: TRBJ2-1; v_gene: TRBV10-2; CDR3aa: ASSESRGGGEQF
len: 14; j_gene: TRBJ2-5; v_gene: TRBV27; CDR3aa: ASSATSGGRQETQY
len: 17; j_gene: TRBJ2-5; v_gene: TRBV11-2; CDR3aa: ASSLFTQAGGPMEETQY
len: 14; j_gene: TRBJ1-1; v_gene: TRBV7-2; CDR3aa: ASSLARDRRSTEAF
len: 11; j_gene: TRBJ2-2; v_gene: TRBV19; CDR3aa: ASRSTNTGELF
len: 13; j_gene: TRBJ2-2; v_gene: TRBV3-1; CDR3aa: ASSRRESNTGELF
len: 12; j_gene: TRBJ1-1; v_gene: TRBV10-3; CDR3aa: AIRPGTGVTEAF
len: 14; j_gene: TRBJ2-7; v_gene: TRBV20-1; CDR3aa: SARSVKGKYSSEQY
len: 14; j_gene: TRBJ2-5; v_gene: TRBV7-9; CDR3aa: ASSFPLAATQETQY
len: 9; j_gene: TRBJ1-1; v_gene: TRBV7-9; CDR3aa: ASSPRPEAF
len: 10; j_gene: TRBJ2-3; v_gene: TRBV5-4; CDR3aa: ASSLSGPVQY
len: 14; j_gene: TRBJ1-2; v_gene: TRBV15; CDR3aa: ATSTNRDSGSYGYT
len: 17; j_gene: TRBJ2-5; v_gene: TRBV5-4; CDR3aa: ASSWRGTSGGALQETQY
len: 15; j_gene: TRBJ1-1; v_gene: TRBV2; CDR3aa: ASSPSVAGGSRFPAF
len: 12; j_gene: TRBJ1-2; v_gene: TRBV28; CDR3aa: ASSGAGWGYGYT
len: 15; j_gene: TRBJ1-1; v_gene: TRBV4-1; CDR3aa: ASSQVMRDRKPTEAF
len: 11; j_gene: TRBJ1-2; v_gene: TRBV6-1; CDR3aa: ASRQTTGNGYT
len: 15; j_gene: TRBJ1-2; v_gene: TRBV4-1; CDR3aa: ASSQARDSRRGYGYT
len: 12; j_gene: TRBJ2-3; v_gene: TRBV14; CDR3aa: ASRRTGSTDTQY
len: 12; j_gene: TRBJ2-3; v_gene: TRBV3-1; CDR3aa: ASSQTTGLDTQY
len: 13; j_gene: TRBJ2-3; v_gene: TRBV7-3; CDR3aa: ASSLGGSSADTQY
len: 13; j_gene: TRBJ1-1; v_gene: TRBV10-3; CDR3aa: AISVGRQGGTEAF
len: 14; j_gene: TRBJ1-2; v_gene: TRBV11-2; CDR3aa: ASSLGGRAGAYGYT
len: 13; j_gene: TRBJ2-3; v_gene: TRBV7-8; CDR3aa: ASSLWGASTDTQY
len: 14; j_gene: TRBJ1-4; v_gene: TRBV5-5; CDR3aa: ASSPLGGQGREKLF
len: 12; j_gene: NA; v_gene: TRBV29-1; CDR3aa: SVDREGSYNEQY
len: 11; j_gene: TRBJ1-2; v_gene: TRBV20-1; CDR3aa: SAREPPGYGYT
len: 13; j_gene: TRBJ2-2; v_gene: TRBV11-3; CDR3aa: ASSPGPPNTGELF